The present entry profiles one T cell receptor (beta chain) with its context. The antigen remains undetermined. Documented time point: pre-sensitization, week 0. Treatment specified: therapeutic diphenylcyclopropenone sensitization with weekly scalp DPC. The sample is drawn from a study of human T cells and chemical hapten exposure. Study details: DPC at 2% was the sensitizing agent, placed on approximately 2 cm by approximately 2 cm of upper inner arm skin. Weekly diphenylcyclopropenone doses were given to patients' scalps across the roughly 25-week study. TCR yields per sample varied mostly from small pooled library volume differences. Points from the study as a whole: Positively correlated with patch test score were the counts of PT1 expanded TCRs.

The CDR3 spans 17 residues. The germline V gene has CDR1 SGHRS and CDR2 YFSETQ. Trimming took 3 bases from V and 2 from J; bases not matched to a gene: 6. Each CDR3 protein gets one entry after TCRdb re-called the RACE reads with MiXCR. This table holds 190,000 or so distinct CDR3 sequences, nearly 30% found once. The TCR was taken from a woman in her twenties or thirties with alopecia areata. Some clones in this sample may be carry-over from other donors' samples. The chain carries TRBV5-1 and TRBJ2-2; 11 nucleotides line up with TRBD2. The specimen comprised whole blood, sampled in connection with sensitization to the hapten diphenylcyclopropenone (DPC). The CDR3 nucleotides read TGCGCCAGCAGCTCCGTAGCGGGAGGGCCTAACACCGGGGAGCTGTTTTTT. Encoded protein: CASSSVAGGPNTGELFF.